The clone carrying this T cell receptor beta chain was counted many times. The antigen is undetermined. These data are taken from a study of CD8 T cells in ankylosing spondylitis. Whole-study results and caveats: In the blood and synovial fluid of reactive arthritis, some motif variants had been previously reported. Matched ankylosing spondylitis synovial fluid reportedly showed significant enrichment of disease-linked clones.

Construction of TCR beta libraries was performed using quantitative 5'-RACE with molecular barcodes. TCRdb re-called the 5' RACE reads with MiXCR, one entry per CDR3 protein. The data hold roughly 40,000 distinct CDR3 sequences, with about 15% observed a single time. The CDR3 extends over 14 amino acids. V lost 3 bases and J lost 5, with 13 bases in between. The source material was blood. The chain links TRBV12-3 or TRBV12-4 to TRBJ2-5; tentative D call: TRBD1 (6 bases). The sequence was obtained from a male donor with ankylosing spondylitis or in good health (not recorded which). In DNA, the CDR3 is TGTGCCAGCAGTTTCAGGGGTTTTGGTGAGACCCAGTACTTC. Its protein product is CASSFRGFGETQYF.